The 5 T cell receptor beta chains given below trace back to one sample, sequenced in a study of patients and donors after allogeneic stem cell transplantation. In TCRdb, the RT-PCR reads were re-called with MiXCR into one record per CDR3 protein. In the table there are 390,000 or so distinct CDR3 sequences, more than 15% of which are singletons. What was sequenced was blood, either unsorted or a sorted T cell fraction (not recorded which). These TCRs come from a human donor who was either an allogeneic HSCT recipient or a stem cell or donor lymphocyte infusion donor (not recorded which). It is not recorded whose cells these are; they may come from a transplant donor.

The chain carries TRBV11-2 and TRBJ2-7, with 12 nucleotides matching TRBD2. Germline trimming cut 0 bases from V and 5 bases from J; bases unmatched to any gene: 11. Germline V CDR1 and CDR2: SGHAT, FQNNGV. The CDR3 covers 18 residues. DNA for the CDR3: TGTGCCAGCAGCTTAGATCCCGGACTAGCGGGGCCTTGGGACGAGCAGTACTTC. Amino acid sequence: CASSLDPGLAGPWDEQYF.

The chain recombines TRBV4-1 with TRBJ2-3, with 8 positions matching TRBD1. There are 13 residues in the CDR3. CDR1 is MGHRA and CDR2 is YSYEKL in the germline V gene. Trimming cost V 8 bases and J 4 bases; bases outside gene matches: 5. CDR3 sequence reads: CASGRGLADTQYF. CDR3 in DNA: TGCGCCAGCGGCAGGGGGCTAGCAGATACGCAGTATTTT.

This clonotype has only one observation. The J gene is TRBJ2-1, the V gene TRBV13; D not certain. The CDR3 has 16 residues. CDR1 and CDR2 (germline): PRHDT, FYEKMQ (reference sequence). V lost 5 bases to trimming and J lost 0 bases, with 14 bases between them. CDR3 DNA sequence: TGTGCCAGCAGCCCCCAAAGTGAGAGCTCCTACAATGAGCAGTTCTTC. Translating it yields CASSPQSESSYNEQFF.

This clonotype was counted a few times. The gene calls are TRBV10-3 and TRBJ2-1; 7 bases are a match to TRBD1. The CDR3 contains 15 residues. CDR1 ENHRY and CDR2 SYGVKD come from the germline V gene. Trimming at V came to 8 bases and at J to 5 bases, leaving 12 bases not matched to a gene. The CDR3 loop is CAIGVPGQIDNEQFF. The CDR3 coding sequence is TGTGCCATCGGTGTACCGGGACAGATCGACAATGAGCAGTTCTTC.

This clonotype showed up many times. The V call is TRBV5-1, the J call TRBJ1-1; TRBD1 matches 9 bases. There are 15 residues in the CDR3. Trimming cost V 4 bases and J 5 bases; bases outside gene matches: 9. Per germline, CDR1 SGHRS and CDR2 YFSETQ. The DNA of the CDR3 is TGCGCCAGCAGCGTACTACAGGGGGCCGGTACTGAAGCTTTCTTT. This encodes CASSVLQGAGTEAFF.